The TCR beta chain under discussion was sequenced for a study of blood T cell repertoires in COVID-19 (TCRdb year 2020). Regarding the study in general: Samples from collaborators originated in the United States, Italy and Spain and spanned both the acute and convalescent phases of COVID-19. The material from the prospective study consisted of cDNA or gDNA derived from T cells, B-cell-depleted T cells, or PBMCs. A freely available public database, intended as a resource for researchers studying the immune response to SARS-CoV-2, is where the repertoires were released. The sample metadata nearly always contained a de-identified subject ID, COVID-19 status, age in years and sex. The samples were drawn from two sources: the first 160 participants of the ongoing ImmuneRACE study, and 1,200 or so subjects contributed by 6 global collaborators. The dataset comprised deeply sampled blood TCRbeta repertoires from subjects exposed to, actively infected with, or recovered from COVID-19. Where HLA class I and class II types were available, the types were taken from metadata supplied by the sample provider, not from assay-based typing. The paper's findings and limits, for the study overall: Clinical and demographic metadata were provided uncurated, with the amount varying by source and participant.

TCRbeta CDR3 regions were amplified from genomic DNA using the immunoSEQ Assay, a bias-controlled multiplex PCR. For the original study's pipeline: Within the assay, amplification of reference gene primers was used to estimate how many nucleated cells each sample contained. Sequence reads were collapsed and filtered to measure the absolute abundance of every unique TCRbeta CDR3 rearrangement. Productive Simpson clonality was computed per sample as the square root of Simpson's diversity index over productive rearrangements. The clones in this table, taken by TCRdb from immuneACCESS, are in-frame only. Not every clone is retained; where verified, under half of the shortfall comes from an unresolved V gene, and the cause of the rest is unknown. That table is the source of V, J and clone size, and D and trimming were worked out from the DNA. This sample has around 140,000 clones in its table, and 70% to 90% of those were observed once. 1.5% to 2% of the sample is in the top ten clones.

Details on this clone: The specificity of this receptor is unknown. No quality values exist for individual bases; no much larger clone is one base distant.

Whole blood was collected in K2EDTA tubes by collaborating institutions according to the institutions' own protocols. For TCRbeta analysis, collaborators shipped samples as frozen whole blood, isolated PBMCs, or DNA extracted from either of those sample types. Spanning cysteine to phenylalanine, the CDR3 consists of 11 amino acids. Only the CDR3 part of the read is kept: 33 bases, read in frame from the first base. V and J lose 3 bases and 5 bases, and a span of 7 bases separates them. The germline V gene (reference sequence) sets CDR1 to DFQATT and CDR2 to SNEGSKA. The V gene is TRBV20-1 and the J gene is TRBJ1-1; no D gene can be assigned with confidence. This clonotype was obtained from a man between 65 and 85 years old with acute or convalescent COVID-19. The sample was peripheral blood. The DNA sequence reads TGCAGTGCTAGGAGGCAGACTGAAGCTTTCTTT. It is translated as CSARRQTEAFF.